This T cell receptor beta chain comes out of a study of shared clonotypes between healthy human individuals. Trimming pared 0 bases from V and 5 bases from J, leaving 19 bases between. The CDR3 runs 17 residues. The germline gives CDR1 LNHDA, CDR2 SQIVND (reference sequence). Naive CD8 cells were CD45RO-negative, positively selected for CCR7, excluding terminally differentiated effector memory CD45RA+ cells. As handled by the study authors: Junction-only sequences without quality scores were provided by ImmunoSEQ, so filtering was different. TCRdb keeps only in-frame clones here, not all; method: immunoSEQ multiplex PCR. Clone size and V and J calls were adopted from that table, with D and trimming inferred from the DNA. Among about 600,000 clones listed, around 95% were seen once.

The receptor was isolated from a woman between 25 and 40 years old in good health. What was sequenced was naive CD8+ T cells sorted from blood. This chain connects TRBV19 to TRBJ1-2, with D maybe TRBD1 (6 bases). The CDR3 here is CASSIEPGGRGSYGYTF. CDR3 sequence (DNA): TGTGCCAGTAGTATAGAGCCCGGCGGCAGGGGCAGTTATGGCTACACCTTC.